This T cell receptor beta chain is from a study of T cell clones after liver transplantation (dated by TCRdb to the late 2010s). For context, the study as a whole: Samples were obtained from ITN030ST, a randomized trial in which withdrawal of immunosuppression was attempted within 2 years of liver transplantation. Tolerance was defined as complete immunosuppression withdrawal for at least one year with no rise in liver enzymes beyond twice the upper limit of normal. The study cohort included 8 liver transplant recipients, of whom 3 were classified as tolerant and 5 as non-tolerant. Third party-reactive TCRbeta sequences from pre-transplant MLRs were also identified as an antigen-independent comparator for donor-reactive sequences. Donor-reactive T cell clones were identified using TCRbeta sequencing after a pre-transplant mixed lymphocyte reaction and were then followed in post-transplant blood. No induction therapy was given to the subjects, and standard immunosuppression was administered until randomization at 12-24 months post-transplant. Blood samples were taken pre-transplant, pre-randomization before withdrawal, and post-randomization after full withdrawal or failed withdrawal. Of the eight recipients, a few were HCV-positive, while the remaining recipients had been transplanted for non-autoimmune, non-viral indications. The study at large found these results: In a couple of subjects, low numbers of available donor cells limited the measurable donor-reactive repertoire. When repertoire turnover was accounted for, significantly reduced detection of donor-reactive sequences was found in 7 of 8 subjects for CD4 and in 8 of 8 subjects for CD8. In 5 of 8 subjects, regardless of tolerance or HCV status, circulating donor-reactive CD4 TCRbeta sequences dropped significantly post-transplant. The conclusions were considered preliminary, being limited by small, heterogeneous patient numbers and non-standardized post-transplant time points. Because allograft tissue specimens were not available, migration of donor-reactive T cells into the graft, rather than deletion, may have occurred. A greater decline was seen for donor-reactive sequences than for third party-reactive sequences, suggesting partial antigen-specific deletion unrelated to withdrawal success.

This clone was observed a few times. Its antigen remains unidentified. Within one base of it there is no much larger clone, and no base qualities were kept. High-throughput TCRbeta CDR3 sequencing of frozen genomic DNA was performed by immunoSEQ, with PCR amplification, mapping, bias correction and internal controls included. The source study handled its data this way. Only productive rearrangements were retained, and each unique TCRbeta sequence was defined by its CDR3 nucleotide sequence together with its V and J gene. For a sequence to be called donor-reactive, it needed a frequency of at least 0.01% and at least 5-fold expansion in CFSE-low cells compared with unstimulated pre-transplant cells. Minimum frequency thresholds were set for each subject based on the unstimulated sample with the lowest template count, ensuring at least 90% detection power. Repertoire turnover was measured by Jensen-Shannon divergence between the top 1000 TCRbeta sequences post- and pre-transplant. Two-sided Fisher's exact tests were used to test for changes in the detection of donor-reactive sequences. TCRdb stores this immuneACCESS table with in-frame sequences only. Part of the clones is absent; in the studies checked, under half of the shortfall reflects unresolved V genes, and no reason is known for the rest. That table gives V, J and clone size, and the DNA gave D and trimming. Here the sample has about 74,000 clones; 80% occur a single time. The ten largest clonotypes hold about 0.6% of the sample.

The time point label corresponds to: pre-transplant. Thawed unstimulated PBMCs were stained for CD3, CD4 and CD8 and FACS-sorted into CD3+CD4+ and CD3+CD8+ populations. Randomization to immunosuppression withdrawal applied to every one of the 8 studied subjects. The Qiagen DNeasy Blood and Tissue Kit was used for isolation of genomic DNA. This specimen was CD4+ T cells from blood, taken before liver transplant. The receptor's source is a human donor who received a liver transplant.

The CDR3 in this case is CASGSTGYNQPQHF. The bases are TGTGCCAGCGGCTCGACAGGTTACAATCAGCCCCAGCATTTT. This chain joins TRBV6-6 to TRBJ1-5, and TRBD1 may be the D gene, going by 6 matching bases. V gives up 8 bases and J gives up 3 bases, and the segment between their germline ends measures 14 bases. CDR1 MNHNY and CDR2 SVGAGI are derived from the germline V gene (reference sequence). The CDR3 covers 14 residues, taking in both the cysteine and the phenylalanine. Only the CDR3 region is kept as DNA, spanning 42 bases read in frame from base 1.